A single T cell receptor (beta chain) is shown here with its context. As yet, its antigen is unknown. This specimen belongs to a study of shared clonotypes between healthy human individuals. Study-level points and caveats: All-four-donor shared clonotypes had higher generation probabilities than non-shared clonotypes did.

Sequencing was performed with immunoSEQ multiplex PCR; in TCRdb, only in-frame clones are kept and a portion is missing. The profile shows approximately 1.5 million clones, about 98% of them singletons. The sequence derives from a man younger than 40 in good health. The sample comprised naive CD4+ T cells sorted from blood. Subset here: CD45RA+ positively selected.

CDR3 DNA: TGTGCCAGCAGCTTAGATCCGGACACCGGGGAGCTGTTTTTT. This gives the protein CASSLDPDTGELFF. This chain joins TRBV11-2 and TRBJ2-2, with no clear D. V was clipped by 0 bases and J by 3 bases, with 5 bases between them. The CDR3 totals 14 residues. Looked up from germline, CDR1 is SGHAT and CDR2 is FQNNGV. Full variable domain (rest looked up from reference TRBV11-2 and TRBJ2-2): EAGVAQSPRYKIIEKRQSVAFWCNPISGHATLYWYQQILGQGPKLLIQFQNNGVVDDSQLPKDRFSAERLKGVDSTLKIQPAKLEDSAVYLCASSLDPDTGELFFGEGSRLTVL.